This T cell receptor (beta chain) stems from a study of OX40 agonist ivuxolimab in advanced cancers. The V gene's germline CDR1 is SGHRS and CDR2 YFSETQ. V dropped 4 bases and J dropped 4; count of bases not matched to a gene: 7. The CDR3 covers 15 residues. Data came from immunoSEQ multiplex PCR; TCRdb stores just in-frame clones and leaves some out. The repertoire holds about 32,000 clones, with 80% to 95% as singletons. The specimen comprised CD4+ or CD8+ T cells sorted from blood, sampled in a trial of the OX40 agonist ivuxolimab. The chain uses TRBV5-1 and TRBJ1-2, with 10 bases identical to TRBD1. The clonotype originates from an adult with an advanced solid tumor such as melanoma, head and neck, liver or kidney cancer. CDR3 in DNA: TGCGCCAGCAGCCCCGAGGGACAGGGGATCTATGGCTACACCTTC. It encodes CASSPEGQGIYGYTF. The whole variable domain, remainder taken from reference TRBV5-1 and TRBJ1-2, is KAGVTQTPRYLIKTRGQQVTLSCSPISGHRSVSWYQQTPGQGLQFLFEYFSETQRNKGNFPGRFSGRQFSNSRSEMNVSTLELGDSALYLCASSPEGQGIYGYTFGSGTRLTVV.